This T cell receptor (beta chain) was captured by sequencing in a study of T cell responses to AZD1222 COVID-19 vaccine. Notes on the study in general: Only six AZD1222 recipients tested seropositive at baseline. In the spike-specific TCR repertoire, nearly half reportedly target unmutated variant regions. The sample set comprised mostly white British donors with more females, and clonal diversity was possibly underestimated. Repertoire sampling was restricted to post-peak T cell response timepoints.

Method: immunoSEQ multiplex PCR; TCRdb's copy keeps in-frame clones and lacks some. The sample yields roughly 120,000 clones, 75% to 95% seen once. Germline V gene data show CDR1 as KGHSH and CDR2 as LQKENI. This CDR3 has 17 amino acids. V trimming: 3 bases; J trimming: 2 bases; junction bases outside the gene matches: 12. As for this clone: Its cognate antigen is unknown.

Source: peripheral blood, taken 28 days after the second dose of the MenACWY control vaccine. This sequence was found in an adult who received the MenACWY meningococcal vaccine as a control. The chain employs TRBV18 and TRBJ1-1, with 7 bases aligning to TRBD1. The chain's CDR3 is CASSPLATGTANTEAFF. As DNA, the CDR3 is TGTGCCAGCTCACCTCTCGCCACCGGGACAGCCAACACTGAAGCTTTCTTT.